A single sample gave rise to the 8 T cell receptor beta chains below, sequenced in a study of post-analysis software for immune sequencing data. Findings and caveats of the study: Patients showed TRBV5-6, TRBV5-1 and TRBV20-1 among 4 or 5 TRBV segments more frequent than in controls.

Carried by the TCR beta cDNA libraries were unique molecular identifiers. Via MiXCR, TCRdb re-called the PCR reads, giving one row per CDR3 protein. The sample consists of some 690,000 distinct CDR3 sequences, approximately 59% of them appearing once. No antigen is known for these receptors. The sequencing input was blood. The receptors were gathered from a girl aged 2-10 years with multiple sclerosis.

The chain combines TRBV11-2 with TRBJ2-7; tentatively, D is TRBD1 or TRBD2 (5 bases each). The CDR3 covers 13 residues. CDR1 and CDR2 from the germline V gene are SGHAT and FQNNGV. The V end was cut by 5 bases, the J end by 9 bases, with 17 bases between. CDR3 residues: CASSPSRDRGQYF. CDR3 DNA sequence: TGTGCCAGCAGCCCCTCCAGGGACCGCGGGCAGTACTTC.

The chain joins TRBV6-5 to TRBJ2-7; perhaps TRBD1 as D (6 bases). The V gene lost 0 bases and the J gene lost 0 bases, with 9 bases spanning the gap. This CDR3 has 15 amino acids. Germline V CDR1 and CDR2: MNHEY, SVGAGI. The CDR3 sequence: CASSYSDSLSYEQYF. CDR3 DNA sequence: TGTGCCAGCAGTTACTCGGACAGTCTCTCCTACGAGCAGTACTTC.

The rearrangement joins TRBV12-3 or TRBV12-4 to TRBJ1-4; 8 positions match TRBD1. This CDR3 is 14 amino acids long. The junction had 2 bases not matched to a gene; V was cut back by 4 bases and J by 4 bases. CDR3 amino acids: CASSCDRGNEKLFF. CDR3 sequence (DNA): TGTGCCAGCAGTTGTGACAGGGGTAATGAAAAACTGTTTTTT.

This chain links TRBV20-1 with TRBJ2-3; 11 bases fit TRBD2. Trimming cost V 6 bases and J 4 bases; bases outside gene matches: 6. The CDR3 is 14 residues long. Germline V gene data show CDR1 as DFQATT and CDR2 as SNEGSKA (reference sequence). The CDR3 sequence is CSAPSGRKSDTQYF. The CDR3 DNA follows: TGCAGTGCACCTAGCGGGAGGAAGTCAGATACGCAGTATTTT.

This clonotype has a handful of counts. A junction end diverges from the germline sequence, so it may reflect a read error. The rearrangement joins TRBV7-7 to TRBJ2-1, with 7 bases that match TRBD1. The CDR3 has 16 amino acids. Germline V CDR1 and CDR2: SSHAT, FNYEAQ (reference sequence). The CDR3 DNA reads as TGTGCTAGCAGCCCATTGGAATTACAGGGGCACAATGAGCAGTTCTTC. Translated, it gives CASSPLELQGHNEQFF.

The chain recombines TRBV29-1 with TRBJ2-3, with a tentative D call TRBD2 (6 bases). Trimming pared 8 bases from V and 4 bases from J, leaving 16 bases between. This CDR3 contains 13 residues. The germline V gene encodes CDR1 SQVTM and CDR2 ANQGSEA. CDR3 amino acids: CSSKGSSADTQYF. The DNA for the CDR3 is TGCAGCTCAAAGGGGTCTAGCGCAGATACGCAGTATTTT.

The J gene is TRBJ1-4, the V gene TRBV20-1; D unclear. Germline loops: CDR1 DFQATT, CDR2 SNEGSKA (reference sequence). This CDR3 comprises 14 residues. With 2 bases removed from V and 0 bases from J, the gap between germline ends came to 7 bases. As DNA, the CDR3 is TGCAGTGCTAGACTAGGTGCAACTAATGAAAAACTGTTTTTT. It is translated as CSARLGATNEKLFF.

CDR3 nucleotide sequence: TGCGCCAGCAGCCAATGGCTAGCGGGATACAATGAGCAGTTCTTC. It codes for CASSQWLAGYNEQFF. The chain employs TRBV4-1 and TRBJ2-1; TRBD2 aligns across 9 bases. Germline CDR1 reads MGHRA; CDR2 reads YSYEKL. This CDR3 contains 15 residues. The V segment lost 2 bases and the J segment 4 bases; nucleotides outside the gene matches: 3.